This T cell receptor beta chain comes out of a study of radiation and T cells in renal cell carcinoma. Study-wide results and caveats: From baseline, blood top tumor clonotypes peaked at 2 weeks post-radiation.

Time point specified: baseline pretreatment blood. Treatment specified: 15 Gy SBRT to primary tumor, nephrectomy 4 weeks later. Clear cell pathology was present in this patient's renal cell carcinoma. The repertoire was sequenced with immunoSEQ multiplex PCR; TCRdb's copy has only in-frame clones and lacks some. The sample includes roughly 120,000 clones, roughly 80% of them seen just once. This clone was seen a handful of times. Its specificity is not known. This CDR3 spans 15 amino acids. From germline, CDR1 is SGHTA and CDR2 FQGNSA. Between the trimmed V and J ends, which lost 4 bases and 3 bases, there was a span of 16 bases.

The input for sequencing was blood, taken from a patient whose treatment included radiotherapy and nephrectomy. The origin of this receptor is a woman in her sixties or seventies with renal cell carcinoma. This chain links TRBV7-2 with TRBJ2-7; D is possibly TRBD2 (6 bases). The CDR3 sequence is CASSSNAGLVYEQYF. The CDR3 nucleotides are TGTGCCAGCAGCTCCAACGCGGGACTTGTCTACGAGCAGTACTTC.